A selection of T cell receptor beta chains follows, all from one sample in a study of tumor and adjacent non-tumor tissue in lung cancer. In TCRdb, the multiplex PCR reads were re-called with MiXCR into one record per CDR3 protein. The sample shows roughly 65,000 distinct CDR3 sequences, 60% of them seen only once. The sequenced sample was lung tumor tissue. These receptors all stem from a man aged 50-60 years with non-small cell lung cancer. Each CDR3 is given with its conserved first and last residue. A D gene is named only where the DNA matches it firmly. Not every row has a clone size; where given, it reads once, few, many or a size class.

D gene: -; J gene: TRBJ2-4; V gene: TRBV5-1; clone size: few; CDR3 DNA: TGCGCCAGCAGCTTGGAAAGGACAGAGAAAAACATTCAGTACTTC; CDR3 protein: CASSLERTEKNIQYF
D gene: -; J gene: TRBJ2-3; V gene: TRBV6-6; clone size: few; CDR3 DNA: TGTGCCAGCAGTTACTCGAGGACGACGGGAGCAGATACGCAGTATTTT; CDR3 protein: CASSYSRTTGADTQYF
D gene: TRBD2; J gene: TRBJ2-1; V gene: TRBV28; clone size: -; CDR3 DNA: TGTGCCAGCAGTGCCCGGGGGGTGGCCTACGATGAGCAGTTCTTC; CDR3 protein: CASSARGVAYDEQFF
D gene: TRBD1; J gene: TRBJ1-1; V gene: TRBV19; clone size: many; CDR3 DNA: TGTGCCAGTACCAGGGGGCAGGGCACTGAAGCCTTCTTT; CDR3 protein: CASTRGQGTEAFF
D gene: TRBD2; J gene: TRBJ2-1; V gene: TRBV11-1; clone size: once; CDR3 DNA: TGTGCCAGCAGCTTAGGGTCGGGAGGGCAGAATGAGCAGTTCTTC; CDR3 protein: CASSLGSGGQNEQFF
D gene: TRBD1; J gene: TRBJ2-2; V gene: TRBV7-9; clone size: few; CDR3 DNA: TGTGCCAGCAGTTCCGGGACAGGGTCAGTCACCGGGGAGCTGTTTTTT; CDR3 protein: CASSSGTGSVTGELFF
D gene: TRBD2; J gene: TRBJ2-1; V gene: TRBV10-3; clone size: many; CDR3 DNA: TGTGCCATCAGTGAGTCGACCCCTAGCGGGGGGTACTACAATGAGCAGTTCTTC; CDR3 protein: CAISESTPSGGYYNEQFF
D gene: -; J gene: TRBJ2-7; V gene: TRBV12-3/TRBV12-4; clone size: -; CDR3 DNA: TGTGCCAGCAGCCCAGGGTCGGCATACGAGCAGTATTTC; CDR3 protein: CASSPGSAYEQYF
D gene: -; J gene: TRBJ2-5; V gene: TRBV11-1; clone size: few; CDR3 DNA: TGTGCCAGCCGCCGAGGGAACCAAGAGGCCCAGTACTTC; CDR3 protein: CASRRGNQEAQYF
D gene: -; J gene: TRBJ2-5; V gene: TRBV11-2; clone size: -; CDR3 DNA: TGTGCCAGCAACTCCACCTGGGGGGTAGCAGGGACCCAATACTTC; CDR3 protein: CASNSTWGVAGTQYF
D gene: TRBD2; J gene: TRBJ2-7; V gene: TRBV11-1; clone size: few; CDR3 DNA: TGTGCCAGCAGCATAATTGGCGGGAGGTCCCGCTCCTACGAGCAGTGCTTC; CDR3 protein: CASSIIGGRSRSYEQCF
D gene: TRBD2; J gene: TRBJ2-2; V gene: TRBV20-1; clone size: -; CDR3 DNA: TGCAGTGCTAATACGGGGGGTTTCACCGGGGAGCTGTTTTTT; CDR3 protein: CSANTGGFTGELFF
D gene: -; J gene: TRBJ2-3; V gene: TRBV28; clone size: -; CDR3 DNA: TGTGCCAGCAGTTTCGGGCTATTCACAGATACGCAGTATTTT; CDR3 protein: CASSFGLFTDTQYF
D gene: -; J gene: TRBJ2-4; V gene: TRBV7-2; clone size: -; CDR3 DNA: TGTGCCAGCAGCGGGAGAGGACAGGGAGGGGTATTAGCCAAAAACATTCAGTACTTC; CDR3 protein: CASSGRGQGGVLAKNIQYF
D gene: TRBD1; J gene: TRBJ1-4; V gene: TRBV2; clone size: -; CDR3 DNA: TGTGCCAGCAGCAGGGACAGGGGCGAAAAACTGTTTTTT; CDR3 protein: CASSRDRGEKLFF
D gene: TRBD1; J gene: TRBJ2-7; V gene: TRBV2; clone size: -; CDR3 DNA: TGTGCCAGCAGTAGGACAGGCCCAACAGCCGAGCAGTACTTC; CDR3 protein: CASSRTGPTAEQYF
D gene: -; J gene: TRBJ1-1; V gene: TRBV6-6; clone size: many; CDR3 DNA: TGTGCCAGCAGAACCTACACTGAAGCTTTCTTT; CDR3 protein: CASRTYTEAFF
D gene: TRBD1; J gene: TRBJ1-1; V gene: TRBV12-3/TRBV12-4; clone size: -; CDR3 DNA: TGTGCCAACTCGGTGGGACAGGAGGTAGGCACTGAAGCTCTCTTT; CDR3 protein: CANSVGQEVGTEALF
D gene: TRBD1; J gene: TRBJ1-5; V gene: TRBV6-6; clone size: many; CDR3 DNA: TGTGCCAGCAGGACGGGGGACAGGGTGCGCAATCAGCCCCAGCATTTT; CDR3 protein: CASRTGDRVRNQPQHF
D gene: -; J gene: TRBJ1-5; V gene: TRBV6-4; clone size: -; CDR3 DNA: TGTGCCAGCAGTGGACTTGAGGCCATGGAATATCAGCCCCAGCATTTT; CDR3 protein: CASSGLEAMEYQPQHF
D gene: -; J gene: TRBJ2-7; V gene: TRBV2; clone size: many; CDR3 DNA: TGTGCCAGCAGGCTGCGCGGCGGGAACGAGCAGTACTTC; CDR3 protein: CASRLRGGNEQYF
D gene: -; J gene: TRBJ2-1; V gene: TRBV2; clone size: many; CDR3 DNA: TGTGCCATTTGGGGAGTATCACCCAAATACAATGAGCAGTTCTTC; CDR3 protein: CAIWGVSPKYNEQFF
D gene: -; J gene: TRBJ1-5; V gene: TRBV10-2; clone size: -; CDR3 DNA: TGCGCCAGCAGGAAAGGACCCAATCAGCCCCAGCATTTT; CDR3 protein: CASRKGPNQPQHF
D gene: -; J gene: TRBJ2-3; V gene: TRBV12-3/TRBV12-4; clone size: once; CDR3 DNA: TGTGCCAGCAGCCAGTGGACTGGAAACGCAGATACGCAGTATTTT; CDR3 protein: CASSQWTGNADTQYF